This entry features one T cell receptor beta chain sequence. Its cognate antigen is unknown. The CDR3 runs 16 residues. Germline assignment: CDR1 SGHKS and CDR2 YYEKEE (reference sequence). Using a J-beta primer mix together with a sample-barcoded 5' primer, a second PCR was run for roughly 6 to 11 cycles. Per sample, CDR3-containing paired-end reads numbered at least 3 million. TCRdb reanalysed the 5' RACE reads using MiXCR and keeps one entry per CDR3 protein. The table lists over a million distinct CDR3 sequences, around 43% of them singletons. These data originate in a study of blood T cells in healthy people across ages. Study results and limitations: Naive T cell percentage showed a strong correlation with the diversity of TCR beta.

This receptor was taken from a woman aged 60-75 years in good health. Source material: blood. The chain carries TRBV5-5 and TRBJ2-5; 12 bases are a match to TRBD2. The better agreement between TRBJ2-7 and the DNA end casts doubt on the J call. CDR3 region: CASRTSGSLGSYEQYF. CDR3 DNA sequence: TGTGCCAGCAGGACTAGCGGGAGTCTGGGCTCCTACGAGCAGTACTTC.